A selection of T cell receptor beta chains follows, all from one sample in a study of blood T cell repertoires in COVID-19. Assay: immunoSEQ multiplex PCR; the TCRdb copy retains only in-frame clones and omits some. The data hold 200,000 to 250,000 clones, with 80% to 90% observed a single time. The specimen was peripheral blood. Source of these receptors: a man between 60 and 75 years old with acute or convalescent COVID-19. The CDR3 runs from the conserved cysteine through the conserved F or W. D genes are given only for firm matches. Clone size, where shown, is once, few, many, or a class for clones that have expanded.

clone size,J gene,CDR3 length,V gene,D gene,CDR3 DNA,CDR3 protein
NA,TRBJ2-1,16,TRBV7-3,TRBD2,TGTGCCAGCAGCGAGACAGGGACCGGGACTAGCAGTGAGCAGTTCTTC,CASSETGTGTSSEQFF
NA,TRBJ2-1,16,TRBV7-6,NA,TGTGCCAGCAGCCCAACGGTTCCCGCCCGATACAATGAGCAGTTCTTC,CASSPTVPARYNEQFF
NA,TRBJ2-2,15,TRBV6-2/TRBV6-3,NA,TGTGCCAGCAGTACGGGGCGGGACGGCACCGGGGAGCTGTTTTTT,CASSTGRDGTGELFF
NA,TRBJ1-2,12,TRBV28,TRBD1,TGTGCCAGCAGGCGACAGGGAAATGGCTACACCTTC,CASRRQGNGYTF
NA,TRBJ2-5,12,TRBV29-1,NA,TGCAGCGTTGTCGGGGGCCAAGAGACCCAGTACTTC,CSVVGGQETQYF
NA,TRBJ1-5,14,TRBV30,NA,TGTGCCTGGAGTGATGTGGCAGTCAATCAGCCCCAGCATTTT,CAWSDVAVNQPQHF
NA,TRBJ2-7,16,TRBV3-1/TRBV3-2,TRBD2,TGTGCCAGCAGCCAAGATCACCTGACTAGCGCCTACGAGCAGTACTTC,CASSQDHLTSAYEQYF
NA,TRBJ1-2,16,TRBV10-1,NA,TGCGCCAGCAGTGAGTCTCTCAGGCAGGGCTATTATGGCTACACCTTC,CASSESLRQGYYGYTF
NA,TRBJ1-2,14,TRBV19,NA,TGTGCCAGTAGTATAGAACAGGGACGGTATGGCTACACCTTC,CASSIEQGRYGYTF
NA,TRBJ1-2,15,TRBV6-5,TRBD1,TGTGCCAGCAGCCAGCCAACAGGGGAATCCTATGGCTACACCTTC,CASSQPTGESYGYTF
NA,TRBJ1-1,14,TRBV5-3,NA,TGTGCCAGAAGCTTGTGGGCCGGGGGCACTGAAGCTTTCTTT,CARSLWAGGTEAFF
NA,TRBJ1-6,13,TRBV30,NA,TGTGCCATTGCGGAAGATTATAATTCACCCCTCCACTTT,CAIAEDYNSPLHF
NA,TRBJ2-5,14,TRBV20-1,NA,TGCAGTGCTAGTACAAGCGGGTCAAAAGGGACCCAGTACTTC,CSASTSGSKGTQYF
NA,TRBJ2-1,14,TRBV27,NA,TGTGCCAGCGGCCTGGGGAGCTCCTACAATGAGCAGTTCTTC,CASGLGSSYNEQFF
NA,TRBJ1-2,12,TRBV7-9,NA,TGTGCCAGCAGCCCCCGGGCGGGCGGCTACACCTTC,CASSPRAGGYTF
NA,TRBJ1-2,16,TRBV19,TRBD1,TGTGCCAGTAACCGAGGGACAGGGGGCTTCTCCAGTGGCTACACCTTC,CASNRGTGGFSSGYTF
NA,TRBJ2-7,18,TRBV9,TRBD2,TGTGCCAGCAGCGCCGGCCCCGGGACTAGCGGAGGGACCTACGAGCAGTACTTC,CASSAGPGTSGGTYEQYF
once,TRBJ1-5,17,TRBV7-9,TRBD1,TGTGCCAGCAGCTTAGTGACAGGGGGAGTGAGCAATCAGCCCCAGCATTTT,CASSLVTGGVSNQPQHF
NA,TRBJ2-5,10,TRBV20-1,NA,TGCAGTGCAGGGGATGAGACCCAGTACTTC,CSAGDETQYF
NA,TRBJ1-6,13,TRBV9,TRBD1,TGTGCCAGCAGCGCGACAGGGGTTTCACCCCTCCACTTT,CASSATGVSPLHF
NA,TRBJ2-3,13,TRBV6-5,TRBD2,TGTGCCAGCTTAGCGGGAGGGACCGATACGCAGTATTTT,CASLAGGTDTQYF
NA,TRBJ2-3,15,TRBV7-9,NA,TGTGCCAGCAGCGTCAGCGGGCTTGGCACAGATACGCAGTATTTT,CASSVSGLGTDTQYF
NA,TRBJ2-1,17,TRBV25-1,NA,TGTGCCAGCAGTGATCCCCTCGGAGGGAGCGGGTATAATGAGCAGTTCTTC,CASSDPLGGSGYNEQFF
NA,TRBJ2-1,16,TRBV12-5,TRBD1,TGTGCTAGTGGCCCCCCTCCCGACAGGGGGGGTCATGAGCAGTTCTTC,CASGPPPDRGGHEQFF
NA,TRBJ1-5,14,TRBV6-4,NA,TGTGCCAGACGACAGGAAGTTGACAATCAGCCCCAGCATTTT,CARRQEVDNQPQHF
NA,TRBJ2-7,14,TRBV3-1/TRBV3-2,NA,TGTGCCAGCAGCCAAAATCCGATCCGGGACGAGCAGTACTTC,CASSQNPIRDEQYF
NA,TRBJ2-1,15,TRBV6-2/TRBV6-3,TRBD2,TGTGCCAGCAGTTACTTGCCTAGCGGGCGATCTGAGCAGTTCTTC,CASSYLPSGRSEQFF
NA,TRBJ2-2,14,TRBV11-3,NA,TGTGCCAGCAGCTTAGTTATTCCCGGCGGGGAGCTGTTTTTT,CASSLVIPGGELFF
NA,TRBJ2-5,16,TRBV4-3,NA,TGCGCCAGCAGCCAAGATTTCAGGGGTGGACAAGAGACCCAGTACTTC,CASSQDFRGGQETQYF
NA,TRBJ2-7,14,TRBV7-9,NA,TGTGCCAGCAGCCCATGGGACATGTCCTACGAGCAGTACTTC,CASSPWDMSYEQYF
NA,TRBJ2-1,16,TRBV11-3,TRBD2,TGTGCCAGCAGCTTAGGGCCACCCGGGACTAGCGGTGAGCAGTTCTTC,CASSLGPPGTSGEQFF
NA,TRBJ1-5,12,TRBV12-3/TRBV12-4,NA,TGTGCCAGCAGCAGCAGGGCGCAGCCCCAGCATTTT,CASSSRAQPQHF
once,TRBJ1-2,16,TRBV14,NA,TGTGCCAGCAGCCAAGATCTTCCAGGGGCCTCATATGGCTACACCTTC,CASSQDLPGASYGYTF
NA,TRBJ2-1,17,TRBV5-6,TRBD2,TGTGCCAGCAGGGGGACCTCGGGACTAGCGGGAGGGAGTGAGCAGTTCTTC,CASRGTSGLAGGSEQFF
NA,TRBJ2-2,16,TRBV7-2,NA,TGTGCCAGCAGCTTAGTTAGACTCCCCTCCGCCGGGGAGCTGTTTTTT,CASSLVRLPSAGELFF
NA,TRBJ2-3,15,TRBV5-1,TRBD1,TGCGCCAGCAGCTTGTATGGGACAGGGGAAGATACGCAGTATTTT,CASSLYGTGEDTQYF
once,TRBJ2-4,18,TRBV9,TRBD2,TGTGCCAGCAGCCCCCACGGACTAGCGGGAGAGGTCAAAAACATTCAGTACTTC,CASSPHGLAGEVKNIQYF
NA,TRBJ1-1,13,TRBV6-5,NA,TGTGCCAGCACCAGAGGGGGTACCACTGAAGCTTTCTTT,CASTRGGTTEAFF
few,TRBJ2-7,18,TRBV10-3,NA,TGTGCCATCAGTGAGAGTAGTATCGGGGTCCGAGCCCCTTACGAGCAGTACTTC,CAISESSIGVRAPYEQYF
NA,TRBJ1-1,11,TRBV30,TRBD1,TGTGCCTGGAGAATCTGGGACAGGGCTTTCTTT,CAWRIWDRAFF